The 14 T cell receptor beta chains given below trace back to one sample, sequenced in a study of cytomegalovirus exposure and HLA in healthy donors. The PCR employed 60 Vbeta primers together with 13 Jbeta primers. Libraries were prepared by immunoSEQ multiplex PCR; TCRdb keeps only in-frame clonotypes and omits some of them. The sample contains over 150,000 clones, over 70% of which appear only once. Sequencing used PBMCs. The receptors originated from a boy aged 2 to 9 in good health and CMV-seronegative.

The genes are TRBV28 and TRBJ2-3, with a tentative D call TRBD1 (5 bases). CDR1 is MDHEN and CDR2 is SYDVKM in the germline V gene. The CDR3 consists of 12 residues. Trimming stripped 6 bases from V and 5 bases from J, with 9 bases between. CDR3 in amino acids: CASSPGIDTQYF. The CDR3 coding sequence is TGTGCCAGCAGCCCAGGGATAGATACGCAGTATTTT.

This rearrangement joins TRBV28 to TRBJ2-1, with TRBD1 identical over 7 bases. The V and J ends lost 4 bases and 1 base, in that order; junction bases with no gene match: 7. Germline loops: CDR1 MDHEN, CDR2 SYDVKM. The CDR3 has 16 residues. This chain's CDR3 is CASSSGGQASYNEQFF. The CDR3 DNA is TGTGCCAGCAGTTCAGGGGGTCAGGCTTCCTACAATGAGCAGTTCTTC. The complete variable domain, with remaining parts taken from reference TRBV28 and TRBJ2-1, reads DVKVTQSSRYLVKRTGEKVFLECVQDMDHENMFWYRQDPGLGLRLIYFSYDVKMKEKGDIPEGYSVSREKKERFSLILESASTNQTSMYLCASSSGGQASYNEQFFGPGTRLTVL.

The chain joins TRBV7-2 to TRBJ2-7; 7 positions agree with TRBD2. Germline loops: CDR1 SGHTA, CDR2 FQGNSA. The CDR3 is 14 amino acids. Unmatched junction bases numbered 8, after V lost 7 bases and J lost 2 bases. CDR3 DNA: TGTGCCAGCACCGGTACTAGCGCGGCCTACGAGCAGTACTTC. Translated, it gives CASTGTSAAYEQYF.

This clone was recorded only once. V gene TRBV6-5 combines with J gene TRBJ1-2; the D gene is possibly TRBD1 (6 bases). The CDR3 is made up of 13 amino acids. The V end was cut by 4 bases, the J end by 4 bases, with 10 bases between. Germline V gene data show CDR1 as MNHEY and CDR2 as SVGAGI. In DNA form, the CDR3 reads TGTGCCAGCAGTTCGACAGGAATCTATGGCTACACCTTC. As protein: CASSSTGIYGYTF.

Only a few counts were recorded for this clone. This chain uses TRBV27 with TRBJ2-3, with D perhaps TRBD1 (5 bases). V was cut by 4 bases and J by 9 bases, with 14 bases left in between. The CDR3 contains 13 residues. Germline CDR1 is MNHEY and CDR2 is SMNVEV (reference sequence). The CDR3 DNA sequence: TGTGCCAGCAGTTCTACAGGCGCCCTGACGCAGTATTTT. Protein product: CASSSTGALTQYF.

This rearrangement joins TRBV5-6 to TRBJ1-5; D perhaps matches TRBD1 (6 bases). Germline V CDR1 and CDR2: SGHDT, YYEEEE. V shed 3 bases and J shed 5 bases, with 9 bases lying between them. The CDR3 consists of 13 residues. The DNA for the CDR3 is TGTGCCAGCAGCTGGTCAGGGGATCAGCCCCAGCATTTT. Amino acids: CASSWSGDQPQHF.

V gene TRBV28 combines with J gene TRBJ2-7; 8 positions agree with TRBD1. This CDR3 spans 14 amino acids. Trimming took 2 bases from V and 2 from J; bases not matched to a gene: 2. CDR1 is MDHEN and CDR2 is SYDVKM in the germline V gene. CDR3 sequence reads: CASSLQGATYEQYF. Written as DNA, the CDR3 is TGTGCCAGCAGTTTACAGGGGGCAACCTACGAGCAGTACTTC.

The rearrangement uses TRBV30 and TRBJ1-4; D unresolved. The CDR3 contains 15 residues. The V end lost 4 bases, the J end lost 3 bases, and 15 bases lay between the germline ends. Germline CDR1 reads GTSNPN; CDR2 reads SVGIG (reference sequence). This chain's CDR3 is CAWKIQAASNEKLFF. Here the CDR3 DNA reads TGTGCCTGGAAGATTCAGGCTGCCTCTAATGAAAAACTGTTTTTT.

The chain employs TRBV7-2 and TRBJ2-3; 10 bases map to TRBD2. Trimming at V came to 4 bases and at J to 2 bases, leaving 3 bases not matched to a gene. The CDR3 totals 15 residues. Germline lookup yields CDR1 SGHTA and CDR2 FQGNSA. This CDR3 reads CASSWGTSATDTQYF. The CDR3 DNA is TGTGCCAGCAGCTGGGGGACTAGCGCCACAGATACGCAGTATTTT.

This clone was recorded only once. This chain uses TRBV30 with TRBJ1-2; D is unresolved. V was cut by 3 bases and J by 0 bases, with 11 bases left in between. The CDR3 is 14 residues long. CDR1 and CDR2 (germline): GTSNPN, SVGIG (reference sequence). The CDR3 here is CAWSPAGPNYGYTF. The CDR3 region has the DNA TGTGCCTGGAGCCCGGCAGGTCCTAACTATGGCTACACCTTC. The entire variable domain, with the rest obtained from reference TRBV30 and TRBJ1-2, is as follows: SQTIHQWPATLVQPVGSPLSLECTVEGTSNPNLYWYRQAAGRGLQLLFYSVGIGQISSEVPQNLSASRPQDRQFILSSKKLLLSDSGFYLCAWSPAGPNYGYTFGSGTRLTVV.

The chain uses TRBV7-9 and TRBJ2-3, with 7 positions matching TRBD2. V dropped 5 bases and J dropped 6; count of bases not matched to a gene: 14. This CDR3 contains 16 residues. Germline CDR1 SEHNR, CDR2 FQNEAQ (reference sequence). CDR3 in amino acids: CASSTKLARGGDTQYF. In nucleotides, the CDR3 is TGTGCCAGCAGCACGAAACTAGCGAGGGGCGGGGATACGCAGTATTTT.

The rearrangement uses TRBV7-2 and TRBJ1-1; D is undetermined. CDR1 is SGHTA and CDR2 is FQGNSA in the germline V gene. The CDR3 has 15 residues. V was pared by 0 bases and J by 4 bases, with 12 bases between. The CDR3: CASSLAGAGTTEAFF. The CDR3 DNA sequence: TGTGCCAGCAGCTTAGCGGGCGCAGGTACCACTGAAGCTTTCTTT.

The J gene is TRBJ2-5, the V gene TRBV12-5; D remains unclear. Germline CDR1 and CDR2: LGHNT and FRNRAP. The length of the CDR3 is 13 residues. V gave up 5 bases and J gave up 2 bases, with 9 bases separating them. The CDR3 DNA reads TGTGCTAGTGGTCTAACGGTTCAAGAGACCCAGTACTTC. It is translated as CASGLTVQETQYF. Based on the CDR3 plus reference TRBV12-5 and TRBJ2-5, the full variable domain is DARVTQTPRHKVTEMGQEVTMRCQPILGHNTVFWYRQTMMQGLELLAYFRNRAPLDDSGMPKDRFSAEMPDATLATLKIQPSEPRDSAVYFCASGLTVQETQYFGPGTRLLVL.

The gene calls are TRBV27 and TRBJ2-1; TRBD2 is a possible D gene (6 bases). V shed 6 bases and J shed 0 bases, with 18 bases lying between them. The CDR3 covers 17 residues. Germline V gives CDR1 MNHEY, CDR2 SMNVEV (reference sequence). The CDR3 loop is CASRPFAGGSSYNEQFF. As DNA, the CDR3 is TGTGCCAGCAGACCCTTTGCTGGGGGGAGCTCCTACAATGAGCAGTTCTTC.